This T cell receptor (beta chain) was captured by sequencing in a study of shared clonotypes between healthy human individuals. Findings and caveats of the study: Apart from blood, nothing was sampled; tissue repertoires likely differ. Generally, naive subsets (rather than memory subsets) showed larger estimated richness.

Positive CCR7 selection of CD45RO-negative cells yielded the naive CD8 cells, and terminally differentiated effector memory CD45RA+ cells were excluded. The CDR3 is 14 amino acids. Germline V gene lookup returns CDR1 SGHTA and CDR2 FQGTGA. After removal of 5 bases from V and 5 bases from J, the junction contained 7 bases not matched to a gene. Each sorted subset replicate got 200 ng genomic DNA, tens of thousands of genomes. Method: immunoSEQ multiplex PCR; TCRdb's copy keeps in-frame clones and lacks some. Among a few million clones listed, around 93% were seen once. As to this clone: Its antigen is as yet unknown.

This TCR came from a man between 18 and 35 years old in good health. Some clones in this sample may be carry-over from other donors' samples. The rearrangement links TRBV7-3 to TRBJ2-5, with TRBD1 matching 8 bases. What was sequenced was naive CD8+ T cells from PBMCs. The CDR3 coding sequence is TGTGCCAGCAGCCGCAGGGGGCGCGAGGAGACCCAGTACTTC. This translates into CASSRRGREETQYF.